This TCR beta chain was sequenced in a study of T cells in Graves' hyperthyroidism and ophthalmopathy. Whole-study context: Any treatment followed the collection of peripheral blood at initial diagnosis.

CDR3 length equals 15 residues. CDR1 is MNHEY, CDR2 SVGEGT, per germline. V was cut by 5 bases and J by 4 bases, with 14 bases left in between. Amplification of TCR beta CDR3 regions used RNA as the template. The HTBI primer set was used in a first-round RT-PCR of the TCR CDR3. One entry per CDR3 protein, called by TCRdb with MiXCR from the multiplex PCR reads. The top ten clones hold more than 20% of a sample with some 400,000 distinct CDR3 sequences, roughly 14% of them seen once. As regards this clonotype: Since a much larger clone is just one base distant, this may be a read error.

Any symptoms of ophthalmopathy came after the first hyperthyroidism diagnosis, from which the blood sample dates. This chain links TRBV6-2 or TRBV6-3 with TRBJ1-4; a weak D match, TRBD1 (5 bases). Input material: blood. The sequence came from a man aged 25-45 years with Graves' hyperthyroidism that later progressed to Graves' ophthalmopathy. The DNA for the CDR3 is TGTGCCAGCAGTACGCTGACAAGGGGTAATGAAAAACTGTTTTTT. Amino acid sequence: CASSTLTRGNEKLFF.